This record concerns one TCR beta chain sequence. It may be a read error: a sequence one base away is much more abundant. Amplification of TCR alpha and beta CDR3 regions from RNA used iRepertoire nested multiplex PCR. One entry per CDR3 protein, called by TCRdb with MiXCR from the multiplex PCR reads. Of 150,000 to 200,000 distinct CDR3 sequences in the sample, more than 30% were seen once. This sample is drawn from a study of glioma-infiltrating T cells. There are 12 residues in the CDR3. Trimming took 6 bases from V and 11 from J, leaving 14 bases between them. Sequencing was done on a sample of glioma tissue, nonneoplastic brain tissue, or PBMCs (not recorded which). The rearrangement uses TRBV12-3 or TRBV12-4 and TRBJ2-1; no reliable D call. The clonotype comes from a human donor with low-grade glioma or glioblastoma, undergoing nonglioma brain surgery, or in good health (not recorded which). Here the CDR3 DNA reads TGTGCCAGCAGGGGAACGCGCTGGCAGCAGTTCTTC. It yields the protein CASRGTRWQQFF.